This paragraph covers one T cell receptor (beta chain) sequence. Antigen unknown. Only one base separates this from a far larger clonotype, so it likely reflects a read error. Library construction for TCR beta used iRepertoire HTBI primers and Arm-PCR of CDR3 regions. As processed by the authors: Across all samples, approximately 64 TRBV segments and around 14 TRBJ segments were identified. Using its own MiXCR run on the multiplex PCR reads, TCRdb lists one record per CDR3 protein. The V and J calls were determined by TCRdb, not by the authors. The sample lists around 230,000 distinct CDR3 sequences, about 16% occurring once. This sample is drawn from a study of regulatory T cells in long-lasting Graves disease. For the study at large: Antithyroid drugs had been taken by newly diagnosed Graves' patients for under 3 months. Regarding the study as a whole: Newly diagnosed patients had higher TCR diversity than persistent Graves' patients did.

Time point of the sample: newly diagnosed GD, antithyroid drugs for less than 3 months. There was RNA extracted from PBMCs, and the TCR library was made from it. The receptor's source is a female donor with Graves disease. Sequenced here: peripheral blood mononuclear cells (PBMCs), sampled at new diagnosis, from a patient treated with antithyroid drugs.

CDR3 sequence reads: CASSLGYADTQYF. CDR3 coding DNA: TGTGCCAGCAGCTTGGGCTACGCAGATACGCAGTATTTT. The rearrangement links TRBV11-2 to TRBJ2-3, with D unresolved. Germline V gene sequence: CDR1 SGHAT, CDR2 FQNNGV. Between the trimmed V and J ends, which lost 3 bases and 4 bases, there was a span of 8 bases. The CDR3 has 13 amino acids.